This T cell receptor (beta chain) was captured in a study of cytomegalovirus exposure and HLA in healthy donors. Sequencing was performed with immunoSEQ multiplex PCR; in TCRdb, only in-frame clones are kept and a portion is missing. Among approximately 160,000 clones, roughly 91% were seen once, and the ten largest hold 10% to 13%. The CDR3 totals 15 residues. Germline CDR1 MNHEY, CDR2 SMNVEV (reference sequence). V was clipped by 8 bases and J by 3 bases; unmatched bases: 8. This rearrangement joins TRBV27 to TRBJ2-2; 8 bases match TRBD1. The TCR originated in a woman under 30 in good health and CMV-seropositive. Sequencing input: PBMCs. The CDR3 DNA follows: TGTGCCAGCCGTTCTGGACAGGGCGACACCGGGGAGCTGTTTTTT. Translated, it gives CASRSGQGDTGELFF.